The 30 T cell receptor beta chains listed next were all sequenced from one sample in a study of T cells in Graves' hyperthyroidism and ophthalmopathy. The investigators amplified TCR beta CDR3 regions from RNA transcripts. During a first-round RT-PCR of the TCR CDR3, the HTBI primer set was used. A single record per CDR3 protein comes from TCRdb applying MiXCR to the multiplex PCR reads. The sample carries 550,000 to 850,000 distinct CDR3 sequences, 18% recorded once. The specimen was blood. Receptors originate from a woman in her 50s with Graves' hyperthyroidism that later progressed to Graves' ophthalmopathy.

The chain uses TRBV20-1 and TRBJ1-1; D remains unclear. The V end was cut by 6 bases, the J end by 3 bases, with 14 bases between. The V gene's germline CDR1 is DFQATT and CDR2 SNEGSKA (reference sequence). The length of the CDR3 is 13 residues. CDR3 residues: CSAPDQADTEAFF. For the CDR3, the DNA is TGCAGTGCACCCGACCAAGCGGACACTGAAGCTTTCTTT.

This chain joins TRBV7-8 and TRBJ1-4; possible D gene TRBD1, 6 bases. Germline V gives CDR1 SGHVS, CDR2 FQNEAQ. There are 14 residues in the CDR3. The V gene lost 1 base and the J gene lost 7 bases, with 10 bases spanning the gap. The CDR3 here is CASSLGGLLEKLFF. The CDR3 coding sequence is TGTGCCAGCAGCTTAGGGGGGCTGCTTGAAAAACTGTTTTTT.

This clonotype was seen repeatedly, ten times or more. The CDR3 protein is CASSYSFRGQGGYSPLHF. The CDR3 nucleotides read TGTGCCAGCAGTTACTCTTTTAGGGGACAAGGCGGTTATTCACCCCTCCACTTT. The chain links TRBV6-6 to TRBJ1-6, with a weak D call TRBD1 (6 bases). The CDR3 loop spans 18 amino acids. CDR1 is MNHNY, CDR2 SVGAGI, per germline (reference sequence). The ends were cut back, 0 bases at V and 8 bases at J, with 20 bases in the middle.

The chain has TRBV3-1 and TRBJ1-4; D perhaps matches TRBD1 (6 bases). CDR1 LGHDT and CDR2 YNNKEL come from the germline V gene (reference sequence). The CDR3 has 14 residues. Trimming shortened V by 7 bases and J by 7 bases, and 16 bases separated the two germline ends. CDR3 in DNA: TGTGCCAGCATGGAGCGGGGGCGAAGTGAAAAACTGTTTTTT. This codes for CASMERGRSEKLFF.

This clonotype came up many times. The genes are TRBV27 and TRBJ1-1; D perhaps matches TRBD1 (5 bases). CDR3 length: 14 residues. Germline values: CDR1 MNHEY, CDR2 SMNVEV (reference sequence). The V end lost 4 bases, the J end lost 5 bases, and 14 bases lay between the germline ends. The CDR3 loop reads CASSSPGRGTEAFF. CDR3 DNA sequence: TGTGCCAGCAGTTCCCCGGGCCGGGGGACTGAAGCTTTCTTT.

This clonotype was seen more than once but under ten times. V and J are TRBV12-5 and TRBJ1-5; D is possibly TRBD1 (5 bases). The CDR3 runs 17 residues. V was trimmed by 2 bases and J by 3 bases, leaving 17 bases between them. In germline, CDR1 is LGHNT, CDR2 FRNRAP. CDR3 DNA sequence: TGTGCTAGTGGTTTGATGTCACAGGCCGATAACAATCAGCCCCAGCATTTT. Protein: CASGLMSQADNNQPQHF.

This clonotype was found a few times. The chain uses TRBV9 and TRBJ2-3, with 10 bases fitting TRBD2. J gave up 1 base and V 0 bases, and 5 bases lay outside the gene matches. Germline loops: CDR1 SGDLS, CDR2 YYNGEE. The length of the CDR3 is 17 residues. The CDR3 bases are TGTGCCAGCAGCGTAGGAGTAGCGGGGGGTGGCACAGATACGCAGTATTTT. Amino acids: CASSVGVAGGGTDTQYF.

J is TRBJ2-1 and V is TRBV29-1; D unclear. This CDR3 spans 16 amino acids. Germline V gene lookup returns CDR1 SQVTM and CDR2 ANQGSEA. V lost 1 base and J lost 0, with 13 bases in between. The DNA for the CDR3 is TGCAGCGTTGAAGGAATTCCATTAAGCTCCTACAATGAGCAGTTCTTC. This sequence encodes CSVEGIPLSSYNEQFF.

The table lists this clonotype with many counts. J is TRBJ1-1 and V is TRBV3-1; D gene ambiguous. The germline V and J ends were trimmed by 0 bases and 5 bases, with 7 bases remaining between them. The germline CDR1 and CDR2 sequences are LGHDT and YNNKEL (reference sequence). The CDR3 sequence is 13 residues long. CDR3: CASSQDRGTEAFF. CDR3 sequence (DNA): TGTGCCAGCAGCCAAGATCGAGGGACTGAAGCTTTCTTT.

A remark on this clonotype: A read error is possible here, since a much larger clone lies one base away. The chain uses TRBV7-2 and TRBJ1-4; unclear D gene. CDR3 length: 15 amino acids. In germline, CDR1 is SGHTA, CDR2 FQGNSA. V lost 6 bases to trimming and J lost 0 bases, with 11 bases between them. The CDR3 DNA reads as TGTGCCAGCAGAATATCGGGTGCAACTAATGAAAAACTGTTTTTT. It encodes CASRISGATNEKLFF. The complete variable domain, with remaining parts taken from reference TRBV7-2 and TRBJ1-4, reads GAGVSQSPSNKVTEKGKDVELRCDPISGHTALYWYRQSLGQGLEFLIYFQGNSAPDKSGLPSDRFSAERTGGSVSTLTIQRTQQEDSAVYLCASRISGATNEKLFFGSGTQLSVL.

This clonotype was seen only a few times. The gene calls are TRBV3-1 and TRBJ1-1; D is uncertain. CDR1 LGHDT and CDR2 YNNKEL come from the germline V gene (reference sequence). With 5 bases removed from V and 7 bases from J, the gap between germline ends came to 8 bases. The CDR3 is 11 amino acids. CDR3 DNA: TGTGCCAGCAGCTCCAGTATTGAAGCTTTCTTT. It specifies CASSSSIEAFF. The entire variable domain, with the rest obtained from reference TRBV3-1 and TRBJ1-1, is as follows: DTAVSQTPKYLVTQMGNDKSIKCEQNLGHDTMYWYKQDSKKFLKIMFSYNNKELIINETVPNRFSPKSPDKAHLNLHINSLELGDSAVYFCASSSSIEAFFGQGTRLTVV.

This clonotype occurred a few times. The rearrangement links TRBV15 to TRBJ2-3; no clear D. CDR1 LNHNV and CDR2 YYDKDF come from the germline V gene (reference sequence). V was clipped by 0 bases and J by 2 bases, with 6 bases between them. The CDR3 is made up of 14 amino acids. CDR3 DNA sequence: TGTGCCACCAGCAGAGATCCCCCCACAGATACGCAGTATTTT. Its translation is CATSRDPPTDTQYF.

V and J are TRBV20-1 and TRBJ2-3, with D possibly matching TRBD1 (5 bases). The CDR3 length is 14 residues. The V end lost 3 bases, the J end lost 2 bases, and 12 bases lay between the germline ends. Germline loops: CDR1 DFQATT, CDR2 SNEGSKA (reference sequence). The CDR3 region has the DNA TGCAGTGCTAGTTTGGACACTTACACAGATACGCAGTATTTT. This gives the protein CSASLDTYTDTQYF.

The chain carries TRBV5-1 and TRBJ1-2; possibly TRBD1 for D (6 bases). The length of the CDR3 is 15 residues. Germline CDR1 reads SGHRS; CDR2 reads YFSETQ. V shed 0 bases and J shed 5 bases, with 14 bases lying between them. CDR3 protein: CASSLGGNQGYGYTF. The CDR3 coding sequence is TGCGCCAGCAGCTTGGGGGGGAATCAGGGGTATGGCTACACCTTC.

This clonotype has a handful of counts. DNA for the CDR3: TGTGCCAGCAGTGAAGTACTCTATGGCTACACCTTC. Translation: CASSEVLYGYTF. The chain combines TRBV2 with TRBJ1-2; D remains unclear. This CDR3 has 12 residues. Germline V CDR1 and CDR2: SNHLY, FYNNEI. The V end lost 1 base, the J end lost 4 bases, and 4 bases lay between the germline ends.

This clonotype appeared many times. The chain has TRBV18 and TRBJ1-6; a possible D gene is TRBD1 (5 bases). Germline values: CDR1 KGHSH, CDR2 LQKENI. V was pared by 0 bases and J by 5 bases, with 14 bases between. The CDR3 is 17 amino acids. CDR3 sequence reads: CASSPPGRVGNNSPLHF. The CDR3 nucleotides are TGTGCCAGCTCACCACCCGGCAGGGTGGGTAATAATTCACCCCTCCACTTT.

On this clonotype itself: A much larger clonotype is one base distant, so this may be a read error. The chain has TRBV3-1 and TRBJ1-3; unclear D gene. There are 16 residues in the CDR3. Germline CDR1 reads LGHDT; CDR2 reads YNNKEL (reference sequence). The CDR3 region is CASSQGPDTSGNAIYF. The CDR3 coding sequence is TGTGCCAGCAGCCAGGGCCCAGACACCTCTGGAAACGCCATATATTTT. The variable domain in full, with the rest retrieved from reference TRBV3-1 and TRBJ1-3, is DTAVSQTPKYLVTQMGNDKSIKCEQNLGHDTMYWYKQDSKKFLKIMFSYNNKELIINETVPNRFSPKSPDKAHLNLHINSLELGDSAVYFCASSQGPDTSGNAIYFGEGSWLTVV.

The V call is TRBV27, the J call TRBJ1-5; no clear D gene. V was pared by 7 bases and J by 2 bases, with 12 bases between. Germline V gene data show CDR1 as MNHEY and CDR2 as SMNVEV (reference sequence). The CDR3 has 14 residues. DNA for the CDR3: TGTGCCAGCAAGGAAGACGGAGGCAATCAGCCCCAGCATTTT. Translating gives CASKEDGGNQPQHF.

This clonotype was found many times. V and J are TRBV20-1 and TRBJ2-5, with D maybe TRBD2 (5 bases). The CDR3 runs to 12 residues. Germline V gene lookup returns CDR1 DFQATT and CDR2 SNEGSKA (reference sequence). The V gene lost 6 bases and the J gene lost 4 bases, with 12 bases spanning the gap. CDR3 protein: CSAEALGETQYF. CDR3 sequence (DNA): TGCAGTGCGGAGGCACTTGGAGAGACCCAGTACTTC.

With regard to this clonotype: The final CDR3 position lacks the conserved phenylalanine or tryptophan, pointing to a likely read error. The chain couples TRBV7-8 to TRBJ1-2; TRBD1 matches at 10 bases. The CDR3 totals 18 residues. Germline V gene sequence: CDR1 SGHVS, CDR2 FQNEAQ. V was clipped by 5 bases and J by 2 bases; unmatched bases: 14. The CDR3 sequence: CASSDLESGGQGNYGYTL. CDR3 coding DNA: TGTGCCAGCAGCGATTTAGAGAGTGGGGGACAGGGGAACTATGGCTACACCCTC.

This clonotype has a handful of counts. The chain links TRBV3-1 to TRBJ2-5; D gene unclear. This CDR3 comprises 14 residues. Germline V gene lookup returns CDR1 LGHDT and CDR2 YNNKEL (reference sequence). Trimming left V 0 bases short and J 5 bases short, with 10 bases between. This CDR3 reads CASSQEPLGETQYF. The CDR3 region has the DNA TGTGCCAGCAGCCAAGAGCCCCTGGGGGAGACCCAGTACTTC.

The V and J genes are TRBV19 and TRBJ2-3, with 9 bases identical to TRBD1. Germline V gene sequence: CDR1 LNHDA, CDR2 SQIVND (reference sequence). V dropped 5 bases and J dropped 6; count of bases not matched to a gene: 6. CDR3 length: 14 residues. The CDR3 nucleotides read TGTGCCAGTAGTTGGACAGGGGCAGAGGATACGCAGTATTTT. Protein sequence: CASSWTGAEDTQYF.

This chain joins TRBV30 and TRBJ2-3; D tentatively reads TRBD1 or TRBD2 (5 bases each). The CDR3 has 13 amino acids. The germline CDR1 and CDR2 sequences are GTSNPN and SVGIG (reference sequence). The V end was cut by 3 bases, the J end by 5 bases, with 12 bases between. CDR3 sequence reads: CAWSTGRGDTQYF. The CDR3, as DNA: TGTGCCTGGAGCACGGGGCGAGGAGATACGCAGTATTTT.

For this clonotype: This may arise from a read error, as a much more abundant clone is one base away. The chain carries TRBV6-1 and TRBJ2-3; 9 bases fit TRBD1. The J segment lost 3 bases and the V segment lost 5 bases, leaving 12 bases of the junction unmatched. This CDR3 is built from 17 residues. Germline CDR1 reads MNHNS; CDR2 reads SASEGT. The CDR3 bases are TGTGCCAGCAGTCAATTCCCGCCAGACAGGGGGACAGATACGCAGTATTTT. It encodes CASSQFPPDRGTDTQYF.

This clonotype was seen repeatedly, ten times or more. DNA of the CDR3: TGCAGTGCTAGGGTCCCTAGCGGGGGGGTCTACAATGAGCAGTTCTTC. This translates into CSARVPSGGVYNEQFF. The V gene is TRBV20-1, the J gene TRBJ2-1; 12 nucleotides match TRBD2. Germline lookup yields CDR1 DFQATT and CDR2 SNEGSKA (reference sequence). There are 16 residues in the CDR3. Trimming took 3 bases from V and 3 from J; bases not matched to a gene: 6.

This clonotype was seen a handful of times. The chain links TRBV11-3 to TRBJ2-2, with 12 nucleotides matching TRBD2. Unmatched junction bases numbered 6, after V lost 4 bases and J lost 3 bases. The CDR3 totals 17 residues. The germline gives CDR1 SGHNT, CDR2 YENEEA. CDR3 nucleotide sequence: TGTGCCAGCAGCTCCCCGACTAGCGGGGGAGACACCGGGGAGCTGTTTTTT. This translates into CASSSPTSGGDTGELFF.

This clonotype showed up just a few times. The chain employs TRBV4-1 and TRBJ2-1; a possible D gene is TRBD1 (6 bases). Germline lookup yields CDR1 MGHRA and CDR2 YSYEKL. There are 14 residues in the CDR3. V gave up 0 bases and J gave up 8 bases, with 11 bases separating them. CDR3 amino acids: CASSQESRGDEQFF. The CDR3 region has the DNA TGCGCCAGCAGCCAAGAGTCCAGGGGAGATGAGCAGTTCTTC.

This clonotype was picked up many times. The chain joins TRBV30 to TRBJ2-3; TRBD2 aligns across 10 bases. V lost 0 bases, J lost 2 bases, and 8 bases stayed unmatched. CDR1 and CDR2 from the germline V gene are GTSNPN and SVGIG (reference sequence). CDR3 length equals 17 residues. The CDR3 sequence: CAWSVEETSGLTDTQYF. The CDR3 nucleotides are TGTGCCTGGAGTGTAGAGGAGACTAGCGGGCTCACAGATACGCAGTATTTT. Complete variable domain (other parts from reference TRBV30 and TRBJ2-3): SQTIHQWPATLVQPVGSPLSLECTVEGTSNPNLYWYRQAAGRGLQLLFYSVGIGQISSEVPQNLSASRPQDRQFILSSKKLLLSDSGFYLCAWSVEETSGLTDTQYFGPGTRLTVL.

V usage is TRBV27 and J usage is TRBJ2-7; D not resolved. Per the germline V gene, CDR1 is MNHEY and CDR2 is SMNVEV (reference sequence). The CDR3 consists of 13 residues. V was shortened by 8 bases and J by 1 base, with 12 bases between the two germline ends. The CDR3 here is CASGPDVSYEQYF. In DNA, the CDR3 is TGTGCCAGCGGACCGGACGTGTCCTACGAGCAGTACTTC.

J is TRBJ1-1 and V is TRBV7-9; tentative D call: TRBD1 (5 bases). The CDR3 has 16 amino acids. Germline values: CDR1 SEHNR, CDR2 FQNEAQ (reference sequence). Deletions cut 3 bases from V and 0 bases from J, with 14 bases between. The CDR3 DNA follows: TGTGCCAGCAGCTTCCCCCGGGACGCCTTGAACACTGAAGCTTTCTTT. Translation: CASSFPRDALNTEAFF.